Following are 9 T cell receptor beta chains from one sample sequenced in a study of blood T cells in healthy people across ages. For the second PCR, which ran for about 6 to 11 cycles, a sample-barcoded 5' primer and a J-beta primer mix were used. TCRdb re-derived calls from the 5' RACE reads in MiXCR, one entry per CDR3 protein. The sample contains approximately 1.5 million distinct CDR3 sequences, 40% to 45% of which appear only once. Sequences were obtained from blood. These receptors came from a woman aged 18-29 years in good health.

V usage is TRBV28 and J usage is TRBJ1-5; no clear D. The V end was cut by 5 bases, the J end by 0 bases, with 11 bases between. The germline gives CDR1 MDHEN, CDR2 SYDVKM. This CDR3 contains 15 residues. The CDR3 DNA reads as TGTGCCAGCAGTCCAGTCACGCATAGCAATCAGCCCCAGCATTTT. Encoded protein: CASSPVTHSNQPQHF.

This chain links TRBV14 with TRBJ2-1; TRBD2 agrees at 11 bases. CDR3 length equals 16 residues. Germline V gives CDR1 SGHDN, CDR2 FVKESK. The trim removed 4 bases at V and 4 bases at J, leaving 6 bases unmatched. CDR3 coding DNA: TGTGCCAGCAGCCCCCCGGGACTAGCGGAATACAATGAGCAGTTCTTC. Translation: CASSPPGLAEYNEQFF.

A few counts support this clonotype. This sequence joins TRBV5-1 and TRBJ2-3; D unresolved. Trimming took off 5 bases at V and 4 bases at J, with 11 bases between the two ends. The CDR3 has 13 amino acids. CDR1 and CDR2 from the germline V gene are SGHRS and YFSETQ. CDR3 in DNA: TGCGCCAGCAGTCCCCTTGGCGCAGATACGCAGTATTTT. Encoded protein: CASSPLGADTQYF.

The gene calls are TRBV20-1 and TRBJ1-5; tentatively, D is TRBD1 (5 bases). The CDR3 length is 15 residues. V was trimmed by 0 bases and J by 7 bases, leaving 16 bases between them. The V gene's germline CDR1 is DFQATT and CDR2 SNEGSKA (reference sequence). This chain's CDR3 is CSARDSGGWQQPQHF. As DNA, the CDR3 is TGCAGTGCTAGAGATAGCGGGGGTTGGCAGCAGCCCCAGCATTTT.

The chain has TRBV7-8 and TRBJ1-5; TRBD1 agrees at 9 bases. The CDR3 has 14 residues. The germline gives CDR1 SGHVS, CDR2 FQNEAQ. Trimming cost V 5 bases and J 4 bases; bases outside gene matches: 3. The CDR3 nucleotides are TGTGCCAGCAGCAACAGGGGGCTGAATCAGCCCCAGCATTTT. Its translation: CASSNRGLNQPQHF.

The chain links TRBV15 to TRBJ2-3; 7 bases map to TRBD1. Germline values: CDR1 LNHNV, CDR2 YYDKDF (reference sequence). The CDR3 totals 13 residues. V lost 7 bases, J lost 2 bases, and 3 bases stayed unmatched. DNA for the CDR3: TGTGCCACCAAAGGGGGCCTCACAGATACGCAGTATTTT. Its translation: CATKGGLTDTQYF.

This clonotype showed up many times. The chain employs TRBV6-5 and TRBJ1-2, with a possible D match to TRBD1 (5 bases). Germline V lookup: CDR1 MNHEY, CDR2 SVGAGI. The CDR3 consists of 15 residues. Trimming took off 5 bases at V and 3 bases at J, with 16 bases between the two ends. The CDR3 is CASSPLGGGYYGYTF. CDR3 in DNA: TGTGCCAGCAGTCCCCTCGGGGGGGGATACTATGGCTACACCTTC.

This clonotype was detected a few times. CDR3 DNA sequence: TGTGCCAGCAGTTTCTACAGGGGTGGACTGTTTTTT. Translation: CASSFYRGGLFF. The rearrangement joins TRBV7-2 to TRBJ1-4; 7 bases are shared with TRBD1. The V gene's germline CDR1 is SGHTA and CDR2 FQGNSA. CDR3 length: 12 residues. V gave up 6 bases and J gave up 13 bases; unmatched junction bases: 8.

This clonotype was observed a few times. The chain combines TRBV4-2 with TRBJ2-6, with D perhaps assigned TRBD1 or TRBD2 (5 bases each). V dropped 1 base and J dropped 4 bases, with 17 bases sitting between them. The CDR3 sequence is 18 residues long. The germline V gene encodes CDR1 LGHNA and CDR2 YNFKEQ. The CDR3 coding sequence is TGTGCCAGCAGCCAAGTGAGGGGATCGGTATCGGGGGCCAACGTCCTGACTTTC. Translating it yields CASSQVRGSVSGANVLTF.